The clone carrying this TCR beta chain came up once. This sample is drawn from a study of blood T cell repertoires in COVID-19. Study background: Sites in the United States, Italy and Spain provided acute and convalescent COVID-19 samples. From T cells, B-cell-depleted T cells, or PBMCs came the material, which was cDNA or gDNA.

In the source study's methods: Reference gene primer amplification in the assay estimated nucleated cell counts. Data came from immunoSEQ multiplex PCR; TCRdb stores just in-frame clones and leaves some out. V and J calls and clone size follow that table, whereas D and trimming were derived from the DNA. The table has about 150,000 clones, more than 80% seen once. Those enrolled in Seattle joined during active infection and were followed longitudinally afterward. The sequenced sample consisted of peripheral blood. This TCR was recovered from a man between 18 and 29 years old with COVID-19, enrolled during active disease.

The CDR3 DNA reads as TGTGCCAGCAGCTTAGGCAGGGAAGAGACCCAGTACTTC. The encoded protein is CASSLGREETQYF. This chain links TRBV13 with TRBJ2-5, with a weak D call TRBD1 (5 bases). Between the trimmed V and J ends, which lost 0 bases and 3 bases, there was a span of 5 bases. The CDR3 length is 13 residues. CDR1 is PRHDT, CDR2 FYEKMQ, per germline (reference sequence).